Below, one T cell receptor (beta chain) is given with its context. CDR1 and CDR2 (germline): SGHRS, YFSETQ. This CDR3 is 15 amino acids long. The ends lost 0 bases at V and 2 bases at J; junction bases unmatched: 3. One entry per CDR3 protein, called by TCRdb with MiXCR from the RT-PCR reads. The table shows some 550,000 distinct CDR3 sequences, with roughly 23% occurring only once. This specimen belongs to a study of response to subunit inactivated influenza vaccine. The data were also submitted as part of a second study, on T cells expressing NK-cell markers. That work contributes: 5'RACE template switching with UMIs produced the TCR beta cDNA. Out of eight donors sequenced, seven tested HCMV-seropositive and the remaining one seronegative. In several donors, these clonotypes also led the CD3+CD56-NKG2C+ fraction.

This rearrangement joins TRBV5-1 to TRBJ2-5, with 8 bases fitting TRBD2. The TCR comes from a man aged 50 to 60 who received an inactivated influenza vaccine. This specimen was CD4+ T cells sorted from PBMCs, taken 11 to 12 days after vaccination. DNA of the CDR3: TGCGCCAGCAGCTTGGCGGGAGGGAATCAAGAGACCCAGTACTTC. As protein: CASSLAGGNQETQYF.